Each of the 22 T cell receptor beta chains below was sequenced from the same sample in a study of identical twins. TCRdb recomputed calls from the 5' RACE reads with MiXCR, one row per CDR3 protein. The data show around 1.7 million distinct CDR3 sequences, with 25% to 35% seen just once and over 0.25% held by the top ten. Sample: cord blood. The receptor source for this set is a newborn girl in good health.

This clonotype was seen a few times. V usage is TRBV6-6 and J usage is TRBJ1-3; 7 nucleotides line up with TRBD1. The CDR3 sequence is 14 residues long. Trimming took 6 bases from V and 0 from J; bases not matched to a gene: 2. From germline, CDR1 is MNHNY and CDR2 SVGAGI (reference sequence). CDR3 sequence: CASRRDSSGNTIYF. The CDR3 DNA follows: TGTGCCAGCAGGCGGGACAGCTCTGGAAACACCATATATTTT.

The chain couples TRBV18 to TRBJ2-1; 10 bases fit TRBD1. Germline CDR1 KGHSH, CDR2 LQKENI. The CDR3 contains 16 residues. Unmatched junction bases numbered 4, after V lost 4 bases and J lost 1 base. CDR3 residues: CASSHRTGGSYNEQFF. As DNA, the CDR3 is TGTGCCAGCTCACATCGGACAGGGGGGTCCTACAATGAGCAGTTCTTC.

A few counts support this clonotype. The CDR3 DNA reads TGTGCCAGCAGACCATCTGGGGCGGACACCTACAATGAGCAGTTCTTC. It is translated as CASRPSGADTYNEQFF. This chain connects TRBV12-3 or TRBV12-4 to TRBJ2-1; TRBD1 might be the D (5 bases). Trimming cost V 6 bases and J 2 bases, with 17 bases left between them. The CDR3 totals 16 residues.

This clonotype turned up a few times. Being one base from a much bigger clone, this may be a read error. The chain is built from TRBV2 and TRBJ2-3; TRBD2 matches 10 bases. There are 14 residues in the CDR3. With 5 bases clipped from V and 2 bases from J, the junction kept 1 base outside the gene matches. Germline loops: CDR1 SNHLY, CDR2 FYNNEI. The CDR3 DNA is TGTGCCAGCAGTAGCGGGGGGGACACAGATACGCAGTATTTT. Protein: CASSSGGDTDTQYF.

The chain is built from TRBV12-5 and TRBJ2-1; 11 bases line up with TRBD2. The ends lost 0 bases at V and 7 bases at J; junction bases unmatched: 5. CDR1 LGHNT and CDR2 FRNRAP come from the germline V gene. The CDR3 covers 16 residues. CDR3 DNA sequence: TGTGCTAGTGGTTTGGTACTGGCTAGCGGGGGGAATGAGCAGTTCTTC. Its protein product is CASGLVLASGGNEQFF. Filled out from reference TRBV12-5 and TRBJ2-1, the complete variable domain reads DARVTQTPRHKVTEMGQEVTMRCQPILGHNTVFWYRQTMMQGLELLAYFRNRAPLDDSGMPKDRFSAEMPDATLATLKIQPSEPRDSAVYFCASGLVLASGGNEQFFGPGTRLTVL.

Turning to this clonotype: This may come from a read error, since a much larger clone is one base off. This chain uses TRBV4-1 with TRBJ2-7; 7 nucleotides line up with TRBD2. The CDR3 runs 13 residues. CDR1 is MGHRA and CDR2 is YSYEKL in the germline V gene. The chain's CDR3 is CASIQVLADEQYF. The CDR3 DNA is TGCGCCAGCATCCAAGTCCTAGCGGACGAGCAGTACTTC.

This clonotype was picked up a small number of times. The chain's CDR3 is CASSCRLAGGTYEQYF. The CDR3, as DNA: TGTGCCAGCAGTTGTCGACTAGCGGGGGGAACCTACGAGCAGTACTTC. J is TRBJ2-7 and V is TRBV27, with 13 nucleotides matching TRBD2. Germline V gene sequence: CDR1 MNHEY, CDR2 SMNVEV (reference sequence). The CDR3 sequence is 16 residues long. After removal of 4 bases from V and 2 bases from J, the junction contained 5 bases not matched to a gene.

This clonotype was counted at least ten times. This chain joins TRBV10-3 and TRBJ2-4; a possible D gene is TRBD1 (6 bases). Deletions cut 3 bases from V and 0 bases from J, with 12 bases between. Germline V CDR1 and CDR2: ENHRY, SYGVKD. The CDR3 has 16 residues. The CDR3 region has the DNA TGTGCCATCAGTGACCCTAGGGGGATAGCCAAAAACATTCAGTACTTC. As protein: CAISDPRGIAKNIQYF.

This clonotype was found a few times. The CDR3 DNA is TGTGCCAGCACCCACGGCACCATAGCGGTTAGCACAGATACGCAGTATTTT. Its protein product is CASTHGTIAVSTDTQYF. V usage is TRBV27 and J usage is TRBJ2-3, with D possibly TRBD2 on 6 matching bases. V lost 7 bases and J 0 bases, leaving 20 bases between the germline ends. The length of the CDR3 is 17 residues. Germline V CDR1 and CDR2: MNHEY, SMNVEV (reference sequence).

The chain carries TRBV27 and TRBJ1-6; the D gene is possibly TRBD1 (5 bases). This CDR3 spans 13 amino acids. The V gene's germline CDR1 is MNHEY and CDR2 SMNVEV (reference sequence). The V and J ends lost 5 bases and 9 bases respectively, with 11 bases between them. The DNA of the CDR3 is TGTGCCAGCAGTGTCGAGACAGCTTCACCCCTCCACTTT. It yields the protein CASSVETASPLHF.

In this sample, this clonotype turned up once. This chain uses TRBV7-9 with TRBJ1-1; D might be TRBD1 (5 bases). V lost 6 bases, J lost 5 bases, and 13 bases lay in between. Germline CDR1 and CDR2: SEHNR and FQNEAQ (reference sequence). The CDR3 consists of 13 residues. The CDR3 loop is CASRPDTSTEAFF. CDR3 in DNA: TGTGCCAGCAGACCGGACACTAGTACTGAAGCTTTCTTT.

The sample holds a few counts of this clonotype. This chain connects TRBV21-1 to TRBJ2-5. TRBV21-1 is tagged as a pseudogene. This CDR3 spans 9 amino acids. Written as DNA, the CDR3 is TGTAGTCTGGGGGAGACCCAGTACTTC. Amino acids: CSLGETQYF.

CDR3 region: CASSLLTSTPYNEQYF. Here the CDR3 DNA reads TGTGCCAGCAGCCTCCTGACTAGTACCCCATACAATGAGCAGTACTTC. The J gene is TRBJ2-1, the V gene TRBV3-1; tentatively, D is TRBD2 (6 bases). The DNA end is more similar to TRBJ2-7, so the J call may be wrong. There are 16 residues in the CDR3. Germline loops: CDR1 LGHDT, CDR2 YNNKEL (reference sequence).

This chain uses TRBV20-1 with TRBJ2-7, with a possible D match to TRBD2 (6 bases). This CDR3 has 13 amino acids. The ends were cut back, 0 bases at V and 4 bases at J, with 10 bases in the middle. The germline CDR1 and CDR2 sequences are DFQATT and SNEGSKA (reference sequence). Here the CDR3 DNA reads TGCAGTGCTAGAGATTGGAGGGATTACGAGCAGTACTTC. Translating it yields CSARDWRDYEQYF.

The chain is built from TRBV20-1 and TRBJ2-3; 9 bases are shared with TRBD2. Unmatched junction bases numbered 10, after V lost 6 bases and J lost 3 bases. Germline V gives CDR1 DFQATT, CDR2 SNEGSKA (reference sequence). This CDR3 comprises 15 residues. CDR3 loop: CSARRGSGRTDTQYF. As DNA, the CDR3 is TGCAGTGCCCGCCGAGGGAGCGGGAGGACAGATACGCAGTATTTT.

V usage is TRBV19 and J usage is TRBJ1-1; 7 nucleotides agree with TRBD1. The CDR3 is 17 residues long. V lost 1 base to trimming and J lost 0 bases; unmatched junction nucleotides: 8. Germline V gene lookup returns CDR1 LNHDA and CDR2 SQIVND (reference sequence). CDR3 coding DNA: TGTGCCAGTAGTATAGGGCCCGAGACAGGGATGAACACTGAAGCTTTCTTT. Amino acid sequence: CASSIGPETGMNTEAFF.

Many counts were recorded for this clonotype. V usage is TRBV2 and J usage is TRBJ1-2; D is uncertain. Trimming cost V 2 bases and J 3 bases, with 4 bases left between them. CDR1 and CDR2 from the germline V gene are SNHLY and FYNNEI. The CDR3 extends over 12 amino acids. CDR3 nucleotide sequence: TGTGCCAGCAGTGAAAATGACTATGGCTACACCTTC. It specifies CASSENDYGYTF.

This rearrangement joins TRBV5-1 to TRBJ1-1, with D unresolved. The CDR3 has 9 amino acids. Germline V gene sequence: CDR1 SGHRS, CDR2 YFSETQ. The CDR3 DNA is TGCGGGCGGAACACTGAAGCTTTCTTT. It yields the protein CGRNTEAFF.

The chain couples TRBV11-2 to TRBJ2-7, with D possibly being TRBD1 (6 bases). Looked up from germline, CDR1 is SGHAT and CDR2 is FQNNGV. V was pared by 2 bases and J by 3 bases, with 14 bases between. The CDR3 length is 15 residues. CDR3 in amino acids: CASSLFPGAHYEQYF. The CDR3 region has the DNA TGTGCCAGCAGCTTATTTCCAGGGGCGCACTACGAGCAGTACTTC.

This clonotype was detected a few times. The chain recombines TRBV7-9 with TRBJ1-1; D is ambiguous. This CDR3 contains 13 residues. Per the germline V gene, CDR1 is SEHNR and CDR2 is FQNEAQ (reference sequence). V lost 3 bases, J lost 3 bases, and 8 bases lay in between. The CDR3 reads CASSFSSDTEAFF. CDR3 bases: TGTGCCAGCAGCTTCAGTTCGGACACTGAAGCTTTCTTT. Drawing the rest from reference TRBV7-9 and TRBJ1-1, the complete variable domain is DTGVSQNPRHKITKRGQNVTFRCDPISEHNRLYWYRQTLGQGPEFLTYFQNEAQLEKSRLLSDRFSAERPKGSFSTLEIQRTEQGDSAMYLCASSFSSDTEAFFGQGTRLTVV.

This clonotype was picked up a small number of times. CDR3 in amino acids: CAISGTHQETQYF. CDR3 sequence (DNA): TGTGCCATCAGTGGGACTCACCAAGAGACCCAGTACTTC. The chain joins TRBV10-3 to TRBJ2-5, with a possible D match to TRBD2 (5 bases). This CDR3 region has 13 residues. V lost 4 bases and J lost 0, with 6 bases in between. Germline values: CDR1 ENHRY, CDR2 SYGVKD.

This clonotype occurred a few times. The rearrangement uses TRBV3-1 and TRBJ2-1, with 12 bases that match TRBD2. The CDR3 spans 17 residues. Trimming took 0 bases from V and 6 from J; bases not matched to a gene: 6. The germline V gene encodes CDR1 LGHDT and CDR2 YNNKEL (reference sequence). CDR3 DNA: TGTGCCAGCAGCCAAGATTACTCTAGCGGGGGGGCCAATGAGCAGTTCTTC. This codes for CASSQDYSSGGANEQFF.